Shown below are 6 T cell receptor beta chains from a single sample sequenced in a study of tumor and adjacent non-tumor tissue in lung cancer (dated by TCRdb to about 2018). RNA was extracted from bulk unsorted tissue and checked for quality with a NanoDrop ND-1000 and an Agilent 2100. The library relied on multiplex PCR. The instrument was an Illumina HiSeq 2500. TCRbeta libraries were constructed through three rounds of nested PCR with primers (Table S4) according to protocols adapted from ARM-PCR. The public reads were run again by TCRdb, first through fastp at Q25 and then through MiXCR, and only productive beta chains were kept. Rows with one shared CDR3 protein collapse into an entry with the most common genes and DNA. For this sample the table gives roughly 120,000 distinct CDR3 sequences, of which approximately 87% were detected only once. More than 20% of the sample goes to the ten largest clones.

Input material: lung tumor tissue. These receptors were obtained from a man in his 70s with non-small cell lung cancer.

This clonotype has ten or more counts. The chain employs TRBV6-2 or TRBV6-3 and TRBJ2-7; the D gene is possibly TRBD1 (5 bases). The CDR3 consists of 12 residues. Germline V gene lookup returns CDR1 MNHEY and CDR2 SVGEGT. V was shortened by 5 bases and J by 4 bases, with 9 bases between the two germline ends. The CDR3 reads CASSEQVYEQYF. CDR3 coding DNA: TGTGCCAGCAGTGAACAGGTTTACGAGCAGTACTTC.

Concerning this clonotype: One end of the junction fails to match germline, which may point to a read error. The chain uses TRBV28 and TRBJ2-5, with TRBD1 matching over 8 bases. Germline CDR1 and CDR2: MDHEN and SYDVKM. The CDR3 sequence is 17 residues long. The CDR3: CASSPAPGQGVSEIQYF. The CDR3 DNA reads TGTGCCAGCAGTCCTGCCCCTGGACAGGGTGTTAGTGAGATCCAGTACTTC.

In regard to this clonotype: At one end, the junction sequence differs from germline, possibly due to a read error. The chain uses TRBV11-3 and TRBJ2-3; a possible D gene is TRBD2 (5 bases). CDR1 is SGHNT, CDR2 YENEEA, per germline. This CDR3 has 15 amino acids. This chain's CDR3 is CASTLREVCTDTQYF. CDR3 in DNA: TGTGCCAGCACCCTTCGGGAAGTATGCACAGATACGCAGTATTTC. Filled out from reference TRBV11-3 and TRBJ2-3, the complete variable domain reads EAGVVQSPRYKIIEKKQPVAFWCNPISGHNTLYWYLQNLGQGPELLIRYENEEAVDDSQLPKDRFSAERLKGVDSTLKIQPAELGDSAVYLCASTLREVCTDTQYFGPGTRLTVL.

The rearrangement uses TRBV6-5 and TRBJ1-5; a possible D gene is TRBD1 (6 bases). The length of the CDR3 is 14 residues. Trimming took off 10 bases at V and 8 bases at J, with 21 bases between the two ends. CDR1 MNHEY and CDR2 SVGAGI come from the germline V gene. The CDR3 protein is CANSKGGLYKPQHF. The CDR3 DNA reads TGTGCCAACAGCAAGGGGGGCCTCTATAAGCCCCAGCATTTT.

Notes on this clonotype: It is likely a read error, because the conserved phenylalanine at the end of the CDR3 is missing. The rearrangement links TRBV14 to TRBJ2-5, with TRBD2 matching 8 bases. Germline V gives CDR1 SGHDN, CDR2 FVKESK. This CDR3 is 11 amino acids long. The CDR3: CPSSQAGAQYL. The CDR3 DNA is TGTCCCAGCAGCCAAGCGGGGGCCCAGTACTTA.

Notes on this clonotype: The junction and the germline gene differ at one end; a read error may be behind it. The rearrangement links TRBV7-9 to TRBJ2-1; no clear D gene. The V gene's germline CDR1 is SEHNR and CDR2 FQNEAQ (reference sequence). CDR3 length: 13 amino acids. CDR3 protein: CASHLDSYYEQFF. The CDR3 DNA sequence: TGTGCCAGCCACCTGGATTCCTACTATGAGCAGTTCTTC.